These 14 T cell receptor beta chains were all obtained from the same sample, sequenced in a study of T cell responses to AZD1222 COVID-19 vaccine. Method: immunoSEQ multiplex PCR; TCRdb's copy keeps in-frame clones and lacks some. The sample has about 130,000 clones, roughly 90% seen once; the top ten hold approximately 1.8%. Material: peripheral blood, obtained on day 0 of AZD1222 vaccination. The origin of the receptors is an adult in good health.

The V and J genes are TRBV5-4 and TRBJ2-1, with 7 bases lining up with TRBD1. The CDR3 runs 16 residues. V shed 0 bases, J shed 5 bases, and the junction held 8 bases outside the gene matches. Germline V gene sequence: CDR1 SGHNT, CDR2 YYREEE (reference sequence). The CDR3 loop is CASSLVGQAAHNEQFF. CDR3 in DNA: TGTGCCAGCAGCTTGGTCGGACAGGCGGCACACAATGAGCAGTTCTTC.

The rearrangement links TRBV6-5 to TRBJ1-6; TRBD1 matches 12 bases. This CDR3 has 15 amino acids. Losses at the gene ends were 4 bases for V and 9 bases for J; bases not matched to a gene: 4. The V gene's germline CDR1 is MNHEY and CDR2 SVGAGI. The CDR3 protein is CASSFGTGGGSPLHF. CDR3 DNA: TGTGCCAGCAGTTTCGGGACAGGGGGCGGTTCACCCCTCCACTTT.

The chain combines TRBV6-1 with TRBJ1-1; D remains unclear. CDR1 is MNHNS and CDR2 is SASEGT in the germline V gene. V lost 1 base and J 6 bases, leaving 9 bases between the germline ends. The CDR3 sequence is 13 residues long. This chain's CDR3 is CASSEEGRAEAFF. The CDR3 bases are TGTGCCAGCAGTGAAGAGGGAAGGGCTGAAGCTTTCTTT.

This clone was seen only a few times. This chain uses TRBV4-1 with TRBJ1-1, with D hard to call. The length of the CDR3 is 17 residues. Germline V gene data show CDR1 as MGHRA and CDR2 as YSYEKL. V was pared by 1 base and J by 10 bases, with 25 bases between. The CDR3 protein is CASSQAGASGPHLVAFF. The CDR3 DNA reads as TGCGCCAGCAGCCAAGCGGGTGCCTCCGGTCCACACTTGGTAGCTTTCTTT.

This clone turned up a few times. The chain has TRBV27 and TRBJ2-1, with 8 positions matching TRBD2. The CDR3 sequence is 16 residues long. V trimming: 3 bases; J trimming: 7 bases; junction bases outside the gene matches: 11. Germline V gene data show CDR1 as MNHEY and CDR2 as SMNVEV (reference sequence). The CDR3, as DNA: TGTGCCAGCAGTTTGTTATCGGGGGGCGGGAGGAATGAGCAGTTCTTC. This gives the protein CASSLLSGGGRNEQFF.

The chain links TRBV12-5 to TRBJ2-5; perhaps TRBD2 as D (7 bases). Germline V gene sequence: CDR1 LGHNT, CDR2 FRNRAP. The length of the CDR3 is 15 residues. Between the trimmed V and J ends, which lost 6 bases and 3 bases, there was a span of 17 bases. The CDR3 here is CASGSTRGGEETQYF. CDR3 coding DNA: TGTGCTAGTGGCTCTACCAGGGGAGGGGAAGAGACCCAGTACTTC.

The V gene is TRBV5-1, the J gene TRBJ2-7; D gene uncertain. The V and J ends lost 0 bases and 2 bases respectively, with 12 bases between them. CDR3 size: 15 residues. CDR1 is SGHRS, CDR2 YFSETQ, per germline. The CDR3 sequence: CASSLGGNSPYEQYF. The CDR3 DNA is TGCGCCAGCAGCTTGGGGGGAAACAGCCCCTACGAGCAGTACTTC.

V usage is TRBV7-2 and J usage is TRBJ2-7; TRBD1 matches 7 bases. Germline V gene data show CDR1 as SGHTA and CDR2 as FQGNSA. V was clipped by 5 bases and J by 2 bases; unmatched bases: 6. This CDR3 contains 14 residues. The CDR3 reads CASSPGQEAYEQYF. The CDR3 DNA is TGTGCCAGCAGCCCCGGACAGGAGGCCTACGAGCAGTACTTC.

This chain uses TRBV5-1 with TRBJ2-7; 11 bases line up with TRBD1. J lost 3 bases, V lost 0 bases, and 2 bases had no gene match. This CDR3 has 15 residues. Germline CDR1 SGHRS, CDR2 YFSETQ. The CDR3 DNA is TGCGCCAGCAGCTTGGTAGGGACAGGGGGCTACGAGCAGTACTTC. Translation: CASSLVGTGGYEQYF.

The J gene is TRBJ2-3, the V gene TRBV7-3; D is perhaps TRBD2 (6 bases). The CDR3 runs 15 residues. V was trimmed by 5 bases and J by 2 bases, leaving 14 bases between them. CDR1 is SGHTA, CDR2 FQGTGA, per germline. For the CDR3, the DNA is TGTGCCAGCAGCCCCCGACTAGGTTCCACAGATACGCAGTATTTT. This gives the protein CASSPRLGSTDTQYF.

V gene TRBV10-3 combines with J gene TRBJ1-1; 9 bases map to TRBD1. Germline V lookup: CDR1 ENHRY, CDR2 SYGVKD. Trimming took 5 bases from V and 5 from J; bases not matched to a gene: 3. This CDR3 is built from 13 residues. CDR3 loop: CAISTGGGTEAFF. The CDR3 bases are TGTGCCATCAGTACAGGGGGCGGTACTGAAGCTTTCTTT.

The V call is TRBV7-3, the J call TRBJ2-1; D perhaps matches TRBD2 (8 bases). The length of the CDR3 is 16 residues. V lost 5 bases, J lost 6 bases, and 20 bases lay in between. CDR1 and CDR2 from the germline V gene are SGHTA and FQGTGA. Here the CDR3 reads CASSPRGSGGPNEQFF. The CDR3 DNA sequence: TGTGCCAGCAGCCCCAGGGGGAGCGGGGGTCCCAATGAGCAGTTCTTC.

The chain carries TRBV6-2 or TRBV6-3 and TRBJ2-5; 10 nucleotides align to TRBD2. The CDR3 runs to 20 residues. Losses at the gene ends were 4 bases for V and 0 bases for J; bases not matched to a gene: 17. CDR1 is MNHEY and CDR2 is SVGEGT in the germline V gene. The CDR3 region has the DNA TGTGCCAGCAGTTTCCCGGGGGTAGCGGGGGGAAAAAAATACCAAGAGACCCAGTACTTC. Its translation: CASSFPGVAGGKKYQETQYF.

CDR3: CASSRGTSGGETQYF. CDR3 DNA: TGCGCCAGCAGCCGTGGGACTAGCGGGGGAGAGACCCAGTACTTC. V gene TRBV4-3 combines with J gene TRBJ2-5; TRBD2 matches 14 bases. The V segment lost 4 bases and the J segment 4 bases; nucleotides outside the gene matches: 2. Germline values: CDR1 LGHNA, CDR2 YSLEER. The CDR3 is 15 residues long.